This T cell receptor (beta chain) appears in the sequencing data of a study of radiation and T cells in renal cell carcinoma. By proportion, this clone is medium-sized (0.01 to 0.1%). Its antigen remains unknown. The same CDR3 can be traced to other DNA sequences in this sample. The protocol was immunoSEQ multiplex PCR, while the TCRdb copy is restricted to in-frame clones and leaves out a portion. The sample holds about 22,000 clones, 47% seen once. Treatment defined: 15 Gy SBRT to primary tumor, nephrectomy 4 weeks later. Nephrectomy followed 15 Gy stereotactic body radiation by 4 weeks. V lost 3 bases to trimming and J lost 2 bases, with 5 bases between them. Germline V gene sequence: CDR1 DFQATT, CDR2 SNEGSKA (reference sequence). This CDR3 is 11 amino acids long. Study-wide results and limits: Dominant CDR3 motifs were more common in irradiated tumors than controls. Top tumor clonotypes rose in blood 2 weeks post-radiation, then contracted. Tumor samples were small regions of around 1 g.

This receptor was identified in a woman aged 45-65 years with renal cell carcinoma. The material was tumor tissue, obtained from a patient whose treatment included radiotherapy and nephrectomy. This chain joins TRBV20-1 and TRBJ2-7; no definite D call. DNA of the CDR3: TGCAGTGCTAGGGGGACCTACGAGCAGTACTTC. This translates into CSARGTYEQYF.